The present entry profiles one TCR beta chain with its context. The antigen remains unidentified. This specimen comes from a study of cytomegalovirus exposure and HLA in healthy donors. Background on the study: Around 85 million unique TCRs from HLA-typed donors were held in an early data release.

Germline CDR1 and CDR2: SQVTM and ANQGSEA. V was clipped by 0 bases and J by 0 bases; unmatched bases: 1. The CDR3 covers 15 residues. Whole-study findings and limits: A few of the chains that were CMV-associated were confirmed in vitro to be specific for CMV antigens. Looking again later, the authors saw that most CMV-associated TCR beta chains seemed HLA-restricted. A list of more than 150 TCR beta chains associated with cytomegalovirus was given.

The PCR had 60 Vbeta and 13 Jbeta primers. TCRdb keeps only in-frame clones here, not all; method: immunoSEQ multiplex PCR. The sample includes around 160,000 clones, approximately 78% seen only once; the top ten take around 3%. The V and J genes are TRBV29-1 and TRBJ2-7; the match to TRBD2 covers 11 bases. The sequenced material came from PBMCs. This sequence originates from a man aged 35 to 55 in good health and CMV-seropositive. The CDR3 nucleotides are TGCAGCGTTGAAGATGGGACTAGCGGCTCCTACGAGCAGTACTTC. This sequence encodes CSVEDGTSGSYEQYF.